This T cell receptor beta chain was identified in a study of T cell responses to AZD1222 COVID-19 vaccine. TCRdb's table, derived via immunoSEQ multiplex PCR, lists solely in-frame clones and lacks some. The top ten clones hold roughly 7% of a sample with roughly 120,000 clones, roughly 89% of them seen once. CDR3 length equals 14 residues. V was cut by 5 bases and J by 12 bases, with 20 bases left in between. Germline values: CDR1 LNHDA, CDR2 SQIVND (reference sequence). This material consisted of peripheral blood, taken 28 days after the second AZD1222 dose. This TCR derives from an adult who received the AZD1222 COVID-19 vaccine. The chain has TRBV19 and TRBJ2-1; D not certain. CDR3 loop: CASSDARLYQSQFF. CDR3 sequence (DNA): TGTGCCAGTAGTGACGCCCGGTTATACCAGTCGCAGTTCTTC.